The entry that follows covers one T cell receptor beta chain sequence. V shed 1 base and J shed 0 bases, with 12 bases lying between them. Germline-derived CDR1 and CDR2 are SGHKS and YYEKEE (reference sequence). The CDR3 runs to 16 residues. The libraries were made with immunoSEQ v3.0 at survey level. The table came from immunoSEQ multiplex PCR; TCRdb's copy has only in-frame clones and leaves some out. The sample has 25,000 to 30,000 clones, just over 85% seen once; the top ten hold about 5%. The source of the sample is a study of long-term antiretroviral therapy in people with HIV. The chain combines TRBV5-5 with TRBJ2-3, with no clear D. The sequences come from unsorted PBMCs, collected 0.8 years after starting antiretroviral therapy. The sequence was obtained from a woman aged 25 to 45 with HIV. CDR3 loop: CASSLLRGFSTDTQYF. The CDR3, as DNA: TGTGCCAGCAGCTTGCTTCGCGGTTTTAGCACAGATACGCAGTATTTT.